These 10 T cell receptor beta chains were sequenced from one sample in a study of shared clonotypes between healthy human individuals (dated by TCRdb to the early 2020s). Libraries were built with the immunoSEQ multiplex PCR assay. TCRdb holds this immuneACCESS table with in-frame rearrangements only. Some clones are missing; in checked studies, unresolved V genes explain under half, and the rest has no known cause. Present in this sample are approximately 980,000 clones, 76% of which were seen just once. The top ten hold about 1.5% of the sample. The sequenced sample consisted of memory CD4+ T cells sorted from blood. What the cell subset or site label conveys for this sample: CD45RA-negative fraction. Every receptor here comes from a man aged 18 to 29 in good health.

This clone was picked up one time. The V and J genes are TRBV6-1 and TRBJ2-3; D is possibly TRBD2 (6 bases). This CDR3 comprises 16 residues. Trimming removed 1 base at V and 3 bases at J, with 14 bases between. Germline values: CDR1 MNHNS, CDR2 SASEGT. The CDR3 protein is CASSEESAGSTDTQYF. In nucleotides, the CDR3 is TGTGCCAGCAGTGAAGAGTCGGCGGGGTCGACAGATACGCAGTATTTT.

The rearrangement links TRBV18 to TRBJ2-3, with TRBD2 identical over 12 bases. V dropped 3 bases and J dropped 3; count of bases not matched to a gene: 1. From germline, CDR1 is KGHSH and CDR2 LQKENI. This CDR3 comprises 15 residues. The CDR3 bases are TGTGCCAGCTCACCGACTAGCGGGAGAACAGATACGCAGTATTTT. Translating it yields CASSPTSGRTDTQYF.

The chain recombines TRBV4-3 with TRBJ2-7; 9 nucleotides align to TRBD1. V trimming: 0 bases; J trimming: 4 bases; junction bases outside the gene matches: 4. In germline, CDR1 is LGHNA, CDR2 YSLEER. The CDR3 spans 15 residues. The CDR3 sequence: CASSQDSGQGYEQYF. CDR3 bases: TGCGCCAGCAGCCAAGATTCGGGACAGGGATACGAGCAGTACTTC.

The chain couples TRBV5-4 to TRBJ2-2, with D unclear. CDR1 and CDR2 from the germline V gene are SGHNT and YYREEE (reference sequence). This CDR3 is built from 14 residues. V lost 4 bases and J 2 bases, leaving 9 bases between the germline ends. CDR3 residues: CASSPKPNTGELFF. The CDR3 DNA is TGTGCCAGCAGCCCCAAACCAAACACCGGGGAGCTGTTTTTT.

The CDR3 DNA is TGTGCCAGCAATCGAAACAGGGAGGGGACTGAAGCTTTCTTT. Amino acids: CASNRNREGTEAFF. V is TRBV2 and J is TRBJ1-1; D possibly corresponds to TRBD1 (6 bases). Germline CDR1 is SNHLY and CDR2 is FYNNEI. The CDR3 has 14 amino acids. Trimming took 7 bases from V and 5 from J, leaving 17 bases between them.

The CDR3 spells CASTGRNNQPQHF. The CDR3 DNA reads TGTGCCAGCACGGGACGGAACAATCAGCCCCAGCATTTT. J is TRBJ1-5 and V is TRBV6-1, with D perhaps matching TRBD1 (5 bases). Trimming stripped 7 bases from V and 3 bases from J, with 10 bases between. CDR1 and CDR2 from the germline V gene are MNHNS and SASEGT. The CDR3 covers 13 residues.

The gene calls are TRBV5-1 and TRBJ2-7, with TRBD2 identical over 8 bases. The CDR3 length is 17 residues. Losses at the gene ends were 3 bases for V and 0 bases for J; bases not matched to a gene: 11. From germline, CDR1 is SGHRS and CDR2 YFSETQ. CDR3 coding DNA: TGCGCCAGCAGCTCCGTCGGCGGCGGGAGGAGCTCCTACGAGCAGTACTTC. It specifies CASSSVGGGRSSYEQYF.

Worth noting for this clone: The same CDR3 is also encoded by other DNA sequences in this sample. The chain carries TRBV6-4 and TRBJ2-2; no firm D call. Per germline, CDR1 MRHNA and CDR2 SNTAGT. V lost 4 bases, J lost 1 base, and 4 bases lay in between. This CDR3 has 13 amino acids. The CDR3 region has the DNA TGTGCCAGCAGTGCAGGGAACACCGGGGAGCTGTTTTTT. Protein: CASSAGNTGELFF.

For the CDR3, the DNA is TGTGCCAGCAGCGCCACCGGGACAGGGGGCGTCCGGGATGAAAAACTGTTTTTT. Translation gives CASSATGTGGVRDEKLFF. The V call is TRBV9, the J call TRBJ1-4, with 12 bases matching TRBD1. Germline loops: CDR1 SGDLS, CDR2 YYNGEE. The CDR3 is made up of 18 amino acids. Germline trimming cut 3 bases from V and 6 bases from J; bases unmatched to any gene: 12.

The genes are TRBV11-2 and TRBJ1-5; D perhaps matches TRBD1 (6 bases). In germline, CDR1 is SGHAT, CDR2 FQNNGV. V lost 5 bases and J lost 7, with 12 bases in between. This CDR3 spans 13 amino acids. The CDR3 bases are TGTGCCAGCAGCCCTCAGGGGAGGCAGCCCCAGCATTTT. It translates to CASSPQGRQPQHF. Full variable domain (remainder filled in from reference TRBV11-2 and TRBJ1-5): EAGVAQSPRYKIIEKRQSVAFWCNPISGHATLYWYQQILGQGPKLLIQFQNNGVVDDSQLPKDRFSAERLKGVDSTLKIQPAKLEDSAVYLCASSPQGRQPQHFGDGTRLSIL.